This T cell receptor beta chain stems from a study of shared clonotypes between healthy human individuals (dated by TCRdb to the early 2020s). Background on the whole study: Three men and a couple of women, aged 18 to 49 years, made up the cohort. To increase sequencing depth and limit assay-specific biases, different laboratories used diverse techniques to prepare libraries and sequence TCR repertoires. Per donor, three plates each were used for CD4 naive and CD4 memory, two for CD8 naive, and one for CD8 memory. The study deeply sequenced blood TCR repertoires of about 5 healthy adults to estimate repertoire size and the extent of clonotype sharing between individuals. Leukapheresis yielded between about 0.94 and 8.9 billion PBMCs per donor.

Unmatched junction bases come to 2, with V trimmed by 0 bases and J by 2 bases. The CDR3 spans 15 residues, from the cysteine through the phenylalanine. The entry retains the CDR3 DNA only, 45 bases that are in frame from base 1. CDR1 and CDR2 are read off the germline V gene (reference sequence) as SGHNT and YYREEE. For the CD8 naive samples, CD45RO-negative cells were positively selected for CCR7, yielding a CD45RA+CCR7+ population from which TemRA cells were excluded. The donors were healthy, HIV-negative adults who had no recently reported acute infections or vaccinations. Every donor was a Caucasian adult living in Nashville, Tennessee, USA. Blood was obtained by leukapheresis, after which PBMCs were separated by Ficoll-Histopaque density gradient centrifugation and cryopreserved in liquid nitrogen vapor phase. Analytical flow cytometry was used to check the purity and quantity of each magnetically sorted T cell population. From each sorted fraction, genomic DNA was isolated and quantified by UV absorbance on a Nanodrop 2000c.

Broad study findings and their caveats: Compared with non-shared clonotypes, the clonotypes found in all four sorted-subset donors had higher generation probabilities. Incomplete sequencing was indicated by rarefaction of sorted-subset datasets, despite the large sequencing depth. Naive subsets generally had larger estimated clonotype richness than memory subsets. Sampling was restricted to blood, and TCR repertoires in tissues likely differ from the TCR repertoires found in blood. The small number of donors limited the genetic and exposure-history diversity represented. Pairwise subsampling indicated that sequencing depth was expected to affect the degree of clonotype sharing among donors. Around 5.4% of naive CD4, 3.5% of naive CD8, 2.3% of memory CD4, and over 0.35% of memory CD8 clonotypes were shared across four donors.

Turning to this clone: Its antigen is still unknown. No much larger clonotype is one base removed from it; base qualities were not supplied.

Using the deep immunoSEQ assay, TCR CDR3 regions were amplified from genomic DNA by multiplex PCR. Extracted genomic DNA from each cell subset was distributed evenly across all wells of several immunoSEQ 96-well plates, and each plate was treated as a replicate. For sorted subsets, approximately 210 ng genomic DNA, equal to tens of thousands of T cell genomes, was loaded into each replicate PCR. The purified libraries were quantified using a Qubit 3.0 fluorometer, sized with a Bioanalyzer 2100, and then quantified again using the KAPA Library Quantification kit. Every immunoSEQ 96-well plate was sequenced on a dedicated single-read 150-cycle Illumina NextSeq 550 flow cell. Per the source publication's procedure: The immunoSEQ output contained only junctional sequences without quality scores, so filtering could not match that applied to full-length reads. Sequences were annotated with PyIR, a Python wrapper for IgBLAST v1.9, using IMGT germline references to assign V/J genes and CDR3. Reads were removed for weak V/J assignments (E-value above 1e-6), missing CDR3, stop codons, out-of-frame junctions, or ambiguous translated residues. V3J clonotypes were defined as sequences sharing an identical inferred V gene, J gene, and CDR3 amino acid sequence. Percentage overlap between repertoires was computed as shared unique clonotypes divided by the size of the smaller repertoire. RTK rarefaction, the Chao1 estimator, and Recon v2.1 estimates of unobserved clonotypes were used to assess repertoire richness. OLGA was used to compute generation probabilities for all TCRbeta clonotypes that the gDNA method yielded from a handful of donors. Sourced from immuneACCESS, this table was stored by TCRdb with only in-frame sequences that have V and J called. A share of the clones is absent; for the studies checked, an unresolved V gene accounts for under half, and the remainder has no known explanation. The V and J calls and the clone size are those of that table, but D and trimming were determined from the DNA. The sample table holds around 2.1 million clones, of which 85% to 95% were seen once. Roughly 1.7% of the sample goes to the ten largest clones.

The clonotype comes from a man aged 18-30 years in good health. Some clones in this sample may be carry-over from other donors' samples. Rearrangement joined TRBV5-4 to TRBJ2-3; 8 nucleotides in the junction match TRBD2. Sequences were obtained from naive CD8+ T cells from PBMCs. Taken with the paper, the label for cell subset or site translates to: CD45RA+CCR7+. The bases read TGTGCCAGCAGCTTGGGACTAGCGACCACAGATACGCAGTATTTT. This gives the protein CASSLGLATTDTQYF.